Listed below are T cell receptor beta chains from one sample, sequenced in a study of shared clonotypes between healthy human individuals. Generated by immunoSEQ multiplex PCR, the TCRdb table keeps only in-frame clones and is missing some. The sample has more than 2,000,000 clones, about 92% seen once; the top ten hold around 0.4%. Material for sequencing was naive CD4+ T cells from PBMCs. The source of these receptors is a man between 18 and 35 years old in good health. Some clones in this sample may be carry-over from other donors' samples. The CDR3 runs from the conserved cysteine through the conserved F or W. The D gene is left open where the match is weak. Only some rows state a clone size, as once, few, many or a class for expanded clones.

clone size: .
D gene: TRBD1
V gene: TRBV2
J gene: TRBJ2-1
CDR3 protein: CASSEAGTAYNEQFF
CDR3 DNA: TGTGCCAGCAGTGAGGCTGGGACAGCCTACAATGAGCAGTTCTTC

clone size: .
D gene: .
V gene: TRBV2
J gene: TRBJ1-2
CDR3 protein: CASTNRPQGVDYGYTF
CDR3 DNA: TGTGCCAGCACCAACCGGCCGCAGGGCGTCGACTATGGCTACACCTTC

clone size: .
D gene: TRBD1
V gene: TRBV30
J gene: TRBJ2-7
CDR3 protein: CAWRGDRSPYEQYF
CDR3 DNA: TGTGCCTGGAGGGGGGACAGGAGCCCCTACGAGCAGTACTTC

clone size: .
D gene: .
V gene: TRBV19
J gene: TRBJ2-2
CDR3 protein: CASSLQRGGELFF
CDR3 DNA: TGTGCCAGTAGTTTACAGAGGGGCGGGGAGCTGTTTTTT

clone size: .
D gene: TRBD1
V gene: TRBV29-1
J gene: TRBJ2-5
CDR3 protein: CSVDADRGLQETQYF
CDR3 DNA: TGCAGCGTTGACGCCGACAGGGGTCTCCAAGAGACCCAGTACTTC

clone size: .
D gene: .
V gene: TRBV7-9
J gene: TRBJ1-1
CDR3 protein: CASNGQLNTEAFF
CDR3 DNA: TGTGCCAGCAACGGACAGCTGAACACTGAAGCTTTCTTT

clone size: .
D gene: .
V gene: TRBV7-6
J gene: TRBJ2-5
CDR3 protein: CASSLGDRGTQYF
CDR3 DNA: TGTGCCAGCAGCTTAGGGGATCGTGGGACCCAGTACTTC

clone size: .
D gene: .
V gene: TRBV18
J gene: TRBJ2-7
CDR3 protein: CASSPKTEQYF
CDR3 DNA: TGTGCCAGCTCACCCAAAACGGAGCAGTACTTC

clone size: .
D gene: .
V gene: TRBV5-4
J gene: TRBJ2-5
CDR3 protein: CASSLVGGQETQYF
CDR3 DNA: TGTGCCAGCAGCTTGGTTGGGGGGCAGGAGACCCAGTACTTC

clone size: .
D gene: TRBD1
V gene: TRBV29-1
J gene: TRBJ1-2
CDR3 protein: CSAVQDRASHGYTF
CDR3 DNA: TGCAGCGCCGTCCAGGACAGGGCTAGTCATGGCTACACCTTC

clone size: .
D gene: TRBD1
V gene: TRBV4-1
J gene: TRBJ1-2
CDR3 protein: CASSHPPTRGQGYTF
CDR3 DNA: TGCGCCAGCAGCCACCCCCCTACAAGGGGGCAAGGCTACACCTTC

clone size: .
D gene: .
V gene: TRBV7-9
J gene: TRBJ1-4
CDR3 protein: CASSLGQGRNEKLFF
CDR3 DNA: TGTGCCAGCAGCTTAGGCCAGGGGAGGAATGAAAAACTGTTTTTT

clone size: .
D gene: TRBD1
V gene: TRBV2
J gene: TRBJ2-7
CDR3 protein: CASRRSGTGSLEQYF
CDR3 DNA: TGTGCCAGCAGGCGCTCCGGGACAGGGTCCCTCGAGCAGTACTTC

clone size: .
D gene: .
V gene: TRBV27
J gene: TRBJ2-2
CDR3 protein: CASSRYIGELFF
CDR3 DNA: TGTGCCAGCAGCCGGTATATCGGGGAGCTGTTTTTT

clone size: .
D gene: .
V gene: TRBV7-3
J gene: TRBJ2-3
CDR3 protein: CASSSGTYLSDTQYF
CDR3 DNA: TGTGCCAGCAGCTCCGGGACTTATCTTTCTGACACGCAGTATTTT

clone size: .
D gene: TRBD1
V gene: TRBV6-6
J gene: TRBJ2-7
CDR3 protein: CASSTGTGIYEQYF
CDR3 DNA: TGTGCCAGCAGTACCGGGACAGGGATATACGAGCAGTACTTC

clone size: .
D gene: TRBD2
V gene: TRBV5-4
J gene: TRBJ2-4
CDR3 protein: CASSSGGGGTNIQYF
CDR3 DNA: TGTGCCAGCAGCTCGGGAGGCGGAGGGACTAACATTCAGTACTTC

clone size: .
D gene: .
V gene: TRBV2
J gene: TRBJ1-2
CDR3 protein: CASRETAANYGYTF
CDR3 DNA: TGTGCCAGCAGGGAGACAGCCGCTAACTATGGCTACACCTTC

clone size: .
D gene: .
V gene: TRBV2
J gene: TRBJ1-2
CDR3 protein: CASSAQGSGYGYTF
CDR3 DNA: TGTGCCAGCAGTGCTCAGGGGTCCGGCTATGGCTACACCTTC

clone size: .
D gene: TRBD1
V gene: TRBV5-6
J gene: TRBJ2-2
CDR3 protein: CASSFRTRQGGTGELFF
CDR3 DNA: TGTGCCAGCAGCTTCAGAACCCGACAGGGTGGGACCGGGGAGCTGTTTTTT

clone size: .
D gene: TRBD1
V gene: TRBV5-6
J gene: TRBJ2-7
CDR3 protein: CASSPGTGAFEQYF
CDR3 DNA: TGTGCCAGCAGCCCGGGGACAGGGGCCTTCGAGCAGTACTTC

clone size: .
D gene: TRBD2
V gene: TRBV9
J gene: TRBJ2-3
CDR3 protein: CASSGTSGSQDTQYF
CDR3 DNA: TGTGCCAGCAGCGGGACTAGCGGGTCCCAAGATACGCAGTATTTT

clone size: .
D gene: TRBD1
V gene: TRBV7-9
J gene: TRBJ2-1
CDR3 protein: CASTFPRGQGSSEQFF
CDR3 DNA: TGTGCCAGCACATTCCCGCGGGGACAGGGGTCCAGTGAGCAGTTCTTC

clone size: .
D gene: TRBD1
V gene: TRBV19
J gene: TRBJ2-5
CDR3 protein: CASNPGQGLETQYF
CDR3 DNA: TGTGCCAGTAACCCGGGACAGGGTTTAGAGACCCAGTACTTC

clone size: .
D gene: TRBD1
V gene: TRBV7-2
J gene: TRBJ2-7
CDR3 protein: CASSLATGTPYEQYF
CDR3 DNA: TGTGCCAGCAGCTTAGCGACAGGGACCCCATACGAGCAGTACTTC

clone size: few
D gene: .
V gene: TRBV7-3
J gene: TRBJ1-1
CDR3 protein: CASSSTGNTEAFF
CDR3 DNA: TGTGCCAGCAGCTCCACGGGGAACACTGAAGCTTTCTTT

clone size: .
D gene: .
V gene: TRBV2
J gene: TRBJ2-1
CDR3 protein: CASSGERSSYNEQFF
CDR3 DNA: TGTGCCAGCAGTGGTGAGCGGAGCTCCTACAATGAGCAGTTCTTC

clone size: .
D gene: TRBD1
V gene: TRBV13
J gene: TRBJ1-5
CDR3 protein: CASSGGTGQPQHF
CDR3 DNA: TGTGCCAGCAGCGGTGGGACAGGCCAGCCCCAGCATTTT